The rows below give T cell receptor beta chains drawn from one sample of a study of a mutant IDH1 vaccine in newly diagnosed glioma. Sequenced by immunoSEQ multiplex PCR; TCRdb stores in-frame clones only, minus some. The table lists over 75,000 clones, about 81% of them singletons. Their antigen targets remain unknown. This specimen consisted of PBMCs, obtained from a glioma patient whose treatment included an IDH1 peptide vaccine. The receptor set was obtained from a man in his forties with glioma. Both conserved end residues are part of each CDR3. The D gene is left open where the match is weak. The listing skips clone size in some rows; elsewhere it reads once, few, many or a size class.

d_call,j_call,v_call,clone_size,cdr3_nt,cdr3_aa
NA,TRBJ1-1,TRBV14,few,TGTGCCAGCAGCCAAGATTGGGGAAGAGCTTTCTTT,CASSQDWGRAFF
NA,TRBJ1-4,TRBV9,medium-sized,TGTGCCAGCAGCGCCGGCACCCGCGGGGGAACAGGGATTACAAAACTGTTTTTT,CASSAGTRGGTGITKLFF
NA,TRBJ2-1,TRBV5-1,NA,TGCGCCAGCAGCTTTAGCAATGAGCAGTTCTTC,CASSFSNEQFF
NA,TRBJ1-3,TRBV23-1,NA,TGCGCCAGCAGTCAACTCTCAGGACGGGGCAACAAAGGCGACACCATATATTTT,CASSQLSGRGNKGDTIYF
TRBD1,TRBJ1-1,TRBV28,NA,TGTGCCAGCAGCATCTCCGGGACAGGGAGAACTTTCTTT,CASSISGTGRTFF
TRBD1,TRBJ2-5,TRBV12-5,NA,TGTGCTAGTGGTACGGGACAGGGTTTAAAGACCCAGTACTTC,CASGTGQGLKTQYF
NA,TRBJ2-7,TRBV5-5,NA,TGTGCCAGCAGCCCGGAAAGTTACGAGCAGTACTTC,CASSPESYEQYF
TRBD1,TRBJ2-7,TRBV6-1,NA,TGTGCCAGCAGCCCATACAGGGGCCTCTCCTACGAGCAGTACTTC,CASSPYRGLSYEQYF
NA,TRBJ2-7,TRBV5-8,NA,TGTGCCAGCAGCGCGCAGGGTCGGCGGGGCTCCTACGAGCAGTACTTC,CASSAQGRRGSYEQYF
NA,TRBJ2-7,TRBV21-1,NA,TGTGCCAGCAGCTTCGTAGCGGGAGGGCATTACGAGCAGTACTTC,CASSFVAGGHYEQYF
TRBD1,TRBJ2-2,TRBV29-1,NA,TGCAGCGTGGCACCCGGGACAGGTGCCGCCGGGGAGCTGTTTTTT,CSVAPGTGAAGELFF
TRBD2,TRBJ2-1,TRBV9,NA,TGTGCCAGCAGCGTAGGGAGCGGGAGGGCCGCAGGAGACAATGAGCAGTTCTTC,CASSVGSGRAAGDNEQFF
NA,TRBJ1-1,TRBV5-4,NA,TGTGCCAGCAGCTTGGGTGGGGGGGACACTGAAGCTTTCTTT,CASSLGGGDTEAFF
TRBD1,TRBJ2-2,TRBV6-6,NA,TGTGCCAGCAAAGTTACACAGGGGAGCGGAACCGGGGAGCTGTTTTTT,CASKVTQGSGTGELFF
NA,TRBJ2-7,TRBV11-1,NA,TGTGCCAGCAGGAGGGGTTCCGAGCAGTACTTC,CASRRGSEQYF
NA,TRBJ1-1,TRBV12-5,NA,TGTGCTAGTGGTTTCTTATCCAGGGGAAATGGCACTGAAGCTTTCTTT,CASGFLSRGNGTEAFF
TRBD2,TRBJ2-1,TRBV7-2,once,TGTGCCAGCAGCTTAGCGTCCAGCGGGGGGGCAAATGAGCAGTTCTTC,CASSLASSGGANEQFF
NA,TRBJ2-7,TRBV11-2,NA,TGTGCCAGCAGCTTGAGCGGTAGCTCCTACGAGCAGTACTTC,CASSLSGSSYEQYF
TRBD1,TRBJ2-7,TRBV4-2,NA,TGTGCCAGCAGCCCCGGTTCCGGGGACAGTGCTTACGAGCAGTACTTC,CASSPGSGDSAYEQYF
NA,TRBJ2-7,TRBV28,NA,TGTGCCAGCAGTTTAGCGGTTTCCCCCCCCGACGAGCAGTACTTC,CASSLAVSPPDEQYF
TRBD2,TRBJ2-7,TRBV7-8,NA,TGTGCCAGCACCCTGGGGACTAGCGGGAGGGAGAAGCAGTACTTC,CASTLGTSGREKQYF
TRBD2,TRBJ2-3,TRBV7-9,NA,TGTGCCAGCAGCTTAGTATTTAGGCTAGCGGGAGCAGATACGCAGTATTTT,CASSLVFRLAGADTQYF
NA,TRBJ2-3,TRBV13,NA,TGTGCCAGCAGCTTGGGTCGGGGAACGCAGTATTTT,CASSLGRGTQYF
NA,TRBJ2-7,TRBV27,NA,TGTGCCAGCAGTTTATCCTCGGGCCACTACGAGCAGTACTTC,CASSLSSGHYEQYF
NA,TRBJ1-3,TRBV5-8,few,TGTGCCAGCAGCTTAACCGAAGGGGTATCTGGAAACACCATATATTTT,CASSLTEGVSGNTIYF
TRBD1,TRBJ1-1,TRBV5-4,few,TGTGCCAGCAGCCGGGACAGCAACACTGAAGCTTTCTTT,CASSRDSNTEAFF
NA,TRBJ1-1,TRBV25-1,NA,TGTGCCAGCAGTGAGGGACGGACGAACACTGAAGCTTTCTTT,CASSEGRTNTEAFF
TRBD1,TRBJ2-7,TRBV28,NA,TGTGCCAGCAGTTTCCCGGACAGGAACTACGAGCAGTACTTC,CASSFPDRNYEQYF
TRBD1,TRBJ2-6,TRBV7-9,NA,TGTGCCAGCAGCTTGGGACAGGGGGATGGGGCCAACGTCCTGACTTTC,CASSLGQGDGANVLTF
NA,TRBJ1-2,TRBV28,few,TGTGCCAGCAGTTCAACCTGGGGAGATGGCTACACCTTC,CASSSTWGDGYTF
NA,TRBJ1-1,TRBV4-3,NA,TGCGCCAGCAGCCAAGCGCCACCCACTGAAGCTTTCTTT,CASSQAPPTEAFF
TRBD2,TRBJ2-5,TRBV19,NA,TGTGCCAGTAGTCCTAGCGGGGGCCGAGCAGAGACCCAGTACTTC,CASSPSGGRAETQYF
NA,TRBJ2-5,TRBV5-1,NA,TGCGCCAGCAGCTTGAGATCGGGAGCGGCTGGGGAGACCCAGTACTTC,CASSLRSGAAGETQYF
NA,TRBJ1-3,TRBV15,NA,TGTGCCACCAGCAGAGATACAGGAGCTGGAAACACCATATATTTT,CATSRDTGAGNTIYF
NA,TRBJ1-2,TRBV5-4,once,TGTGCCAGCAGCTTTCCGACAGGTAACCGCTATGGCTACACCTTC,CASSFPTGNRYGYTF
NA,TRBJ2-6,TRBV6-6,once,TGTGCCTACCACGGCGGAATTTCCTCTGGGGCCAACGTCCTGACTTTC,CAYHGGISSGANVLTF
NA,TRBJ1-2,TRBV6-5,once,TGTGCCAGCAGGGTGGGGATTCTCTATGGCTACACCTTC,CASRVGILYGYTF
TRBD2,TRBJ2-3,TRBV27,NA,TGTGCCAGCAGTCTACGGACTAGCGGGGGGGCCTCTTTGTATTTT,CASSLRTSGGASLYF
NA,TRBJ2-5,TRBV6-6,once,TGTGCCAGCAGTTCCCGACCGACAGGCGAGACCCAGTACTTC,CASSSRPTGETQYF
NA,TRBJ1-1,TRBV28,NA,TGTGCCAGCAGTTTTAGGGTTGGCGGGAACACTGAAGCTTTCTTT,CASSFRVGGNTEAFF
NA,TRBJ2-7,TRBV30,NA,TGTGCCTGGAGTGTATCCACAGGGCTTACCTACGAGCAGTACTTC,CAWSVSTGLTYEQYF
NA,TRBJ2-7,TRBV25-1,NA,TGTGCCAGCAGTGAATGGAGACAGTACTCCTACGAGCAGTACTTC,CASSEWRQYSYEQYF
NA,TRBJ2-7,TRBV30,NA,TGTGCCTGGGCAGGGGGGGGCAGGAGCTCCTACGAGCAGTACTTC,CAWAGGGRSSYEQYF
TRBD1,TRBJ2-7,TRBV14,NA,TGTGCCAGCAGCCAATCGACAGGGGGACTATACGAGCAGTACTTC,CASSQSTGGLYEQYF
NA,TRBJ1-4,TRBV30,NA,TGTGCCTGGAGTGTACAGGGAGGACGGAATGAAAAACTGTTTTTT,CAWSVQGGRNEKLFF